This T cell receptor beta chain came from a study of blood T cell repertoires in COVID-19 (dated by TCRdb to the early 2020s). About the study as a whole: Samples from collaborators originated in the United States, Italy and Spain and spanned both the acute and convalescent phases of COVID-19. HLA class I and class II types, where available, came from metadata supplied by the sample provider rather than from assay-based typing. The repertoires were released in a freely available public database intended as a resource for research on the immune response to SARS-CoV-2. The prospective study material was composed of cDNA or gDNA derived from T cells, B-cell-depleted T cells, or PBMCs. Samples came from the ongoing ImmuneRACE study (first 160 participants) plus 1,254 subjects from 6 global collaborators. Sample metadata almost always included a de-identified subject ID, COVID-19 status, age in years and sex. Subjects who had been exposed to COVID-19, were actively infected with it, or had recovered from it provided the deeply sampled blood TCRbeta repertoires that made up the dataset. What the study reported, not specific to this receptor: The amount of clinical and demographic metadata varied by source and participant and was provided uncurated.

About this clone: Its antigen is unknown. One base away there is no much larger clone; base qualities are not given.

One collaborating source in Seattle enrolled patients during active infection and followed them longitudinally through the course of disease. The collaborating institutions used their own protocols to collect whole blood in K2EDTA tubes. For TCRbeta analysis, collaborator samples were shipped as frozen whole blood, as isolated PBMCs, or as DNA extracted from either sample type. The immunoSEQ Assay, a bias-controlled multiplex PCR, was used to amplify TCRbeta CDR3 regions from genomic DNA. As for how the authors treated the data: Nucleated cell counts per sample were estimated from amplification of reference gene primers within the assay. To quantify the absolute abundance of each unique TCRbeta CDR3 rearrangement, sequence reads were collapsed and filtered. For each sample, productive Simpson clonality was calculated by taking the square root of Simpson's diversity index across productive rearrangements. TCRdb limited this immuneACCESS table to in-frame rearrangements with V and J called. A share of clones is missing; checked studies link under half to unresolved V genes, and the rest is unexplained. Clone size and the V and J calls come from that table; the DNA yielded D and trimming. This sample gives more than 350,000 clones in total; approximately 87% of them show up just once. The top ten clones comprise less than 11% of the sample.

The CDR1 and CDR2 encoded by the germline V gene are SGHRS and YFSETQ. CDR3 length: 17 amino acids, cysteine to phenylalanine. The sequence is cut down to CDR3 DNA, 51 bases in frame from base 1. Relative to germline, V is missing 1 base and J is missing 0 bases, with 4 bases of the junction outside any gene match. Sequencing input: peripheral blood. This chain is built from TRBV5-1 and TRBJ2-2; 9 bases in the middle match TRBD2. This TCR was recovered from a woman aged 30 to 39 with COVID-19, enrolled during active disease. In nucleotides, the sequence is TGCGCCAGCAGCTTGCACGCGGGAGGGTCGAACACCGGGGAGCTGTTTTTT. Translated, this is CASSLHAGGSNTGELFF.